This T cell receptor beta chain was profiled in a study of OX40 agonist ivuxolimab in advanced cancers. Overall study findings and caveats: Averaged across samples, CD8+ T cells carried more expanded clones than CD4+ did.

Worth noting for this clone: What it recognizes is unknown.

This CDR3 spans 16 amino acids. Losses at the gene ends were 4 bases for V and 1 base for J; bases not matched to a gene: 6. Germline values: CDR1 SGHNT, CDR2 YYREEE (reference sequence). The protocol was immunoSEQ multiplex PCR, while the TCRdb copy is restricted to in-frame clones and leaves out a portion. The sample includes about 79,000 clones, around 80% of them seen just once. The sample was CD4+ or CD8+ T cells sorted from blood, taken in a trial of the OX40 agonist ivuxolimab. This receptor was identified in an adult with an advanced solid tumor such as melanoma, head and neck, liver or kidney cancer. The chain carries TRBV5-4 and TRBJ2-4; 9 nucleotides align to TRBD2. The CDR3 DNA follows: TGTGCCAGCAGCCCAGGGACTAGCTCGGCCAAAAACATTCAGTACTTC. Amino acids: CASSPGTSSAKNIQYF.